This entry describes one T cell receptor (beta chain). No antigen is known for it. At one end the junction does not follow the germline gene, possibly because of a read error. The data stem from a study of T cell repertoires in cytomegalovirus infection. Background on the study: Epitope selection comprised recently identified HLA-C-restricted CMV epitopes and well-studied HLA-B-restricted CMV epitopes. Shared public TCR beta signatures pointed to both CMV infection and a matching HLA type.

TCRdb reanalysed the reads using MiXCR and keeps one entry per CDR3 protein. The data show about 890,000 distinct CDR3 sequences, with approximately 33% seen just once and 13% held by the top ten. Study-wide results and limits: Summed frequency of shared TCR beta families picked out CMV carriers who also had the relevant HLA.

Here the sequenced sample was cultured CD8+ T cells from PBMCs, taken from culture after CMV antigen stimulation. The TCR comes from a human donor in good health (CMV status not recorded). Some clones in this sample may be carry-over from other donors' samples.

CDR3 amino acids: CARGTARVLNTKAFF. The CDR3 coding sequence is TGTGCCAGGGGGACGGCACGCGTTTTGAACACTAAAGCTTTCTTT. The chain links TRBV11-3 to TRBJ1-1, with a weak D call TRBD1 (5 bases). The germline V gene has CDR1 SGHNT and CDR2 YENEEA. The CDR3 covers 15 residues.